The 5 T cell receptor beta chains listed next were all sequenced from one sample in a study of blood T cells in healthy people across ages. PCR was performed a second time for about 7 to 12 cycles using a sample-barcoded 5' primer and a J-beta primer mix. TCRdb independently ran MiXCR on the 5' RACE reads; one entry per CDR3 protein. The sample lists roughly 1.9 million distinct CDR3 sequences; roughly two fifths were seen once. The sample taken for sequencing was blood. The receptors stem from a human donor in good health.

This chain joins TRBV6-2 or TRBV6-3 and TRBJ2-7, with D possibly being TRBD1 or TRBD2 (5 bases each). This CDR3 comprises 16 residues. CDR1 and CDR2 (germline): MNHEY, SVGEGT. V gave up 1 base and J gave up 0 bases, with 13 bases separating them. CDR3 DNA sequence: TGTGCCAGCAGTTACTTCGCTCGGGACGGCTCCTACGAGCAGTACTTC. It is translated as CASSYFARDGSYEQYF.

The chain recombines TRBV10-3 with TRBJ1-2; 8 nucleotides align to TRBD1. Germline CDR1 reads ENHRY; CDR2 reads SYGVKD. V lost 8 bases, J lost 3 bases, and 5 bases stayed unmatched. The CDR3 length is 13 residues. The CDR3 DNA sequence: TGTGCCATCGGGTCAGGGGGCGACTATGGCTACACCTTC. Residues: CAIGSGGDYGYTF.

This clonotype was detected a few times. This sequence joins TRBV24-1 and TRBJ2-1; 8 bases line up with TRBD1. V shed 0 bases, J shed 10 bases, and the junction held 7 bases outside the gene matches. Germline V gives CDR1 KGHDR, CDR2 SFDVKD. The CDR3 length is 15 residues. The CDR3 DNA follows: TGTGCCACCAGTGATTTGAGACAGGGGATGGAGGAGCAGTTCTTC. It codes for CATSDLRQGMEEQFF.

The J gene is TRBJ2-7, the V gene TRBV7-9, with unresolved D. With 0 bases removed from V and 1 base from J, the gap between germline ends came to 13 bases. CDR3 size: 16 residues. CDR1 and CDR2 from the germline V gene are SEHNR and FQNEAQ (reference sequence). CDR3 sequence (DNA): TGTGCCAGCAGCTTAGCGGCCTCCCGAGAATCCTACGAGCAGTACTTC. It specifies CASSLAASRESYEQYF.

The chain uses TRBV4-3 and TRBJ2-5, with TRBD2 as a possible D gene (6 bases). In germline, CDR1 is LGHNA, CDR2 YSLEER. This CDR3 region has 15 residues. V lost 1 base and J 1 base, leaving 10 bases between the germline ends. CDR3 in DNA: TGCGCCAGCAGCCAAGGTGCGGGGACCCAAGAGACCCAGTACTTC. It is translated as CASSQGAGTQETQYF.